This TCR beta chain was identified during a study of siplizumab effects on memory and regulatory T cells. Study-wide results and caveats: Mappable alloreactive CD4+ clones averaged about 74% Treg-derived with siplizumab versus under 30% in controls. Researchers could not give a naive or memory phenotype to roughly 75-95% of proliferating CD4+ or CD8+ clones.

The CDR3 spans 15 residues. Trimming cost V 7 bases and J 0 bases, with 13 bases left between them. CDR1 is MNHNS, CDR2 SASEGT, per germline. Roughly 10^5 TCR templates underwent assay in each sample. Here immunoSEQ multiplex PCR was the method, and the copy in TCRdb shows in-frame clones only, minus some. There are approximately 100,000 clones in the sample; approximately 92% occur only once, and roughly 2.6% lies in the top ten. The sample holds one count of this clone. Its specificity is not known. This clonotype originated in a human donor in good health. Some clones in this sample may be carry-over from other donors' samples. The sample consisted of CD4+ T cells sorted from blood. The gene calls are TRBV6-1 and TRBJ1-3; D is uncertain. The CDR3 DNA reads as TGTGCCAGCACGGTGGACCAGAGCTCTGGAAACACCATATATTTT. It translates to CASTVDQSSGNTIYF.